This T cell receptor (beta chain) was found in a study of graft-versus-host responses after intestinal transplantation. Overall study context: Recipients had multivisceral, liver-intestinal, or isolated intestinal transplants. Tacrolimus plus steroids were given to all recipients for about 3 years, preceded by anti-thymocyte globulin induction.

Measured with immunoSEQ multiplex PCR; TCRdb has only the in-frame clones, and not every one. Of 9,500 to 13,000 clones in the sample, 80% to 95% were seen once. Study findings and constraints: Circulating GvH clones peaking coincided with falling HvG clones soon after transplant.

Germline lookup yields CDR1 MNHNS and CDR2 SASEGT. Trimming shortened V by 4 bases and J by 2 bases, and 6 bases separated the two germline ends. The CDR3 has 12 residues. The sample holds a few counts of this clone. Its specificity is unknown. The starting material was PBMCs, obtained approximately 45 days after intestinal transplantation. The chain couples TRBV6-1 to TRBJ2-7; D not certain. The clonotype comes from a human patient who received an intestinal transplant, so some T cells may come from the graft donor. The CDR3 protein is CASSVPTYEQYF. The CDR3 DNA is TGTGCCAGCAGTGTCCCGACCTACGAGCAGTACTTC.